Shown below are 3 T cell receptor beta chains from a single sample sequenced in a study of T cell repertoires in cytomegalovirus infection. From the reads, TCRdb called clonotypes with MiXCR, one entry per CDR3 protein. This sample carries more than 500,000 distinct CDR3 sequences, more than 15% of them seen once, and the ten largest clones take roughly a quarter. The sequenced sample was CD8+ T cells from PBMCs. These receptors were taken from a human donor in good health (CMV status not recorded). Some clones in this sample may be carry-over from other donors' samples.

V is TRBV20-1 and J is TRBJ1-5; D unresolved. The germline V gene has CDR1 DFQATT and CDR2 SNEGSKA (reference sequence). The CDR3 is 15 residues long. The V gene lost 5 bases and the J gene lost 0 bases, with 14 bases spanning the gap. The CDR3 coding sequence is TGCAGTGCTGCAACAGAGACTCATAGCAATCAGCCCCAGCATTTT. Translating it yields CSAATETHSNQPQHF.

This clonotype was recorded a few times. J is TRBJ2-1 and V is TRBV5-1, with 11 bases identical to TRBD2. Per germline, CDR1 SGHRS and CDR2 YFSETQ. The trim removed 0 bases at V and 9 bases at J, leaving 11 bases unmatched. The CDR3 runs 17 residues. CDR3 sequence (DNA): TGCGCCAGCAGCTTGGATAGCGGGAGGGCCTTCCCGGGTGAGCAGTTCTTC. Translating it yields CASSLDSGRAFPGEQFF.

The chain carries TRBV5-4 and TRBJ1-1, with TRBD1 matching 7 bases. Germline V gene sequence: CDR1 SGHNT, CDR2 YYREEE (reference sequence). The V gene end was trimmed by 4 bases and the J gene end by 1 base; junction bases not matched to a gene: 7. The CDR3 runs 15 residues. The CDR3 region has the DNA TGTGCCAGCAGCGTTAAGACAGGGTCGAACACTGAAGCTTTCTTT. It encodes CASSVKTGSNTEAFF.